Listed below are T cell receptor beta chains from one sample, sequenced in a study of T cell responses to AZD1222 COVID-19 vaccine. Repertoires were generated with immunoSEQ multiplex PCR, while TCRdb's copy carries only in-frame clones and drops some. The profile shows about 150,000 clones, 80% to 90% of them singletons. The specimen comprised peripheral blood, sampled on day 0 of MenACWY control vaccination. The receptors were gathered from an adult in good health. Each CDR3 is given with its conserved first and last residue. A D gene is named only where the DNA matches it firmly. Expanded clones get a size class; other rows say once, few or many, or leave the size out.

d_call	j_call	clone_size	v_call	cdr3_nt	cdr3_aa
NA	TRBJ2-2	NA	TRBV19	TGTGCCAGTAGTATGGGGGCCGGGGAGCTGTTTTTT	CASSMGAGELFF
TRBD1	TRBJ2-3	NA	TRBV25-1	TGTGCCAGCAGTTGGACAGGGACAGATACGCAGTATTTT	CASSWTGTDTQYF
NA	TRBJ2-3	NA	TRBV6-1	TGTGCCAGCAGTGAAGGAGATACGCAGTATTTT	CASSEGDTQYF
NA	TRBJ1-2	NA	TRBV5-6	TGTGCCAGCAGCTTAACGGACTATGGCTACACCTTC	CASSLTDYGYTF
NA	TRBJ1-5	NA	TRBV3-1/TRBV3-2	TGTGCCAGCAGCCAAGGGGCAGTTAGCAATCAGCCCCAGCATTTT	CASSQGAVSNQPQHF
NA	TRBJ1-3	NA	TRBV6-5	TGTGCCAGCACCCAGACCCTGCAAAACACCATATATTTT	CASTQTLQNTIYF
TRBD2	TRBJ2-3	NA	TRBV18	TGTGCCAGCTCATCTAGCGGGAGTCGGGATACGCAGTATTTT	CASSSSGSRDTQYF
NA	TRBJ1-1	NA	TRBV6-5	TGTGCCGCCTTAGTCCGGGGAGGCACTGAAGCTTTCTTT	CAALVRGGTEAFF
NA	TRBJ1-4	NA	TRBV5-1	TGCGCCAGCAGCTTGGCAGGGATTAATGAAAAACTGTTTTTT	CASSLAGINEKLFF
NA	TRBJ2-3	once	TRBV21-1	TGTGCCAGCTCTCAGGGAAGTAGCACAGATACGCAGTATTTT	CASSQGSSTDTQYF
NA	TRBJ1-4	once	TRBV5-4	TGTGCCAGCAGCTTGGGAGGGCTTAATGAAAAACTGTTTTTT	CASSLGGLNEKLFF
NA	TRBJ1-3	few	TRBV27	TGTGCCAGCAGTTACACGTATCCAGGGACAAGAAACACCATATATTTT	CASSYTYPGTRNTIYF
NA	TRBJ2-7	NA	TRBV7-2	TGTGCCAGCAGCTTAGAGGACCCCCATCATACAGGCGAGCAGTACTTC	CASSLEDPHHTGEQYF
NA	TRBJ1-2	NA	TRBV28	TGTGCCAGCAGTTTAACCGGGTCATATAACTATGGCTACACCTTC	CASSLTGSYNYGYTF
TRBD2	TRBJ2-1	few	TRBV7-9	TGTGCCAGCAGCTTAGCGGTAGCGGGGGGGCACAATGAGCAGTTCTTC	CASSLAVAGGHNEQFF
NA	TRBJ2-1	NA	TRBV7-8	TGTGCCAGCAGCTGGCAGGGGAGGGACGAGCAGTTCTTC	CASSWQGRDEQFF
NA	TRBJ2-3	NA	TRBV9	TGTGCCAGCAGCGTAGGGTTAGCGGCCACAGATACGCAGTATTTT	CASSVGLAATDTQYF
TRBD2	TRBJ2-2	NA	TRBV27	TGTGCCAGCATTAAAGCGGGAGCGCCGAACACCGGGGAGCTGTTTTTT	CASIKAGAPNTGELFF
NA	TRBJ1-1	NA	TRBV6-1	TGTGCCAGCAGTGAACGCCGCGGGGGGCAGACTGAAGCTTTCTTT	CASSERRGGQTEAFF
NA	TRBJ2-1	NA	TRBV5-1	TGCGCCAGCGGGCTGGGTAACACCTACAATGAGCAGTTCTTC	CASGLGNTYNEQFF
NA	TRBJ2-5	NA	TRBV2	TGTGCCAGCAGTGAAATCGGAGCAGGGGGGGAGACCCAGTACTTC	CASSEIGAGGETQYF
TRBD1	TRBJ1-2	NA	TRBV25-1	TGTGCCAGCAGTGATAAGTGGACAGGAGACTATGGCTACACCTTC	CASSDKWTGDYGYTF
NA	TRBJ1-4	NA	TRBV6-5	TGTGCCAGCCGTAGGCCGGGGGATGAAAAACTGTTTTTT	CASRRPGDEKLFF
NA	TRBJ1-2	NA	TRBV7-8	TGTGCCAGCAGCCAAAGGGGACGCGGATACTATGGCTACACCTTC	CASSQRGRGYYGYTF
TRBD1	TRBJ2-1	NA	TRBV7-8	TGTGCCAGCGCGAGGACAGGGCGGAATGAGCAGTTCTTC	CASARTGRNEQFF
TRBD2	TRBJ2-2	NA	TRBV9	TGTGCCAGCAGCGTAGCGGGGGGGGGCTCCGGGGAGCTGTTTTTT	CASSVAGGGSGELFF
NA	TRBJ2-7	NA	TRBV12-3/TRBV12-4	TGTGCCAGCAGTTTCTTGGGCAAGCAGTACTTC	CASSFLGKQYF
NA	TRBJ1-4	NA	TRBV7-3	TGTGCCAGCAGCCTAAAAGGCAGGGGAACTAATGAAAAACTGTTTTTT	CASSLKGRGTNEKLFF
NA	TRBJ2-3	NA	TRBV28	TGTGCCAGCAGTTTACTAGGATCGGGGAACACAGATACGCAGTATTTT	CASSLLGSGNTDTQYF
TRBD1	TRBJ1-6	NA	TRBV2	TGTGCCAGCAGACCCCGGGACAGAAGTTCACCCCTCCACTTT	CASRPRDRSSPLHF
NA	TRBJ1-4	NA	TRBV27	TGTGCCAGCAGCGGAGTAGGGGGAGGGGAAAAACTGTTTTTT	CASSGVGGGEKLFF
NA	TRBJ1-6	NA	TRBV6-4	TGTGCCAGCAGTGCCGAACACGAGGCACCCCTCCACTTT	CASSAEHEAPLHF
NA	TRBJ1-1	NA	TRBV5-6	TGTGCCAGCAGCTTGGGGGACACCATGAACACTGAAGCTTTCTTT	CASSLGDTMNTEAFF
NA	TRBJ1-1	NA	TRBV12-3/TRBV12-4	TGTGCCAGCGCTGACCCTTCGAACACTGAAGCTTTCTTT	CASADPSNTEAFF
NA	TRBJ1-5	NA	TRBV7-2	TGTGCCAGCAGCTTTTTAGGGCCAGGGCCCCAGCATTTT	CASSFLGPGPQHF
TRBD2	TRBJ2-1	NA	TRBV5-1	TGCGCCAGCAGTCCGCGGGGGGCCCCTTACAATGAGCAGTTCTTC	CASSPRGAPYNEQFF
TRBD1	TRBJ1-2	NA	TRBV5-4	TGTGCCAGCAGCTTGGCAGGGGGGCCTGGCTACACCTTC	CASSLAGGPGYTF
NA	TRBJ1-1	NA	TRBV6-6	TGTGCCAGCAGCCCCTTCGGGGGAGGAGCTGAAGCTTTCTTT	CASSPFGGGAEAFF